This TCR beta chain came from a study of T cell responses to AZD1222 COVID-19 vaccine. Sequencing used immunoSEQ multiplex PCR; TCRdb keeps in-frame clones, though not all of them. The table for this sample gives some 150,000 clones. As for this clone: Its cognate antigen is unknown.

This CDR3 contains 14 residues. The V end lost 0 bases, the J end lost 8 bases, and 11 bases lay between the germline ends. Germline CDR1 is SGDLS and CDR2 is YYNGEE. Whole-study findings and limits: White British people made up most donors, females outnumbered males, and clonal diversity was possibly underestimated.

Specimen: peripheral blood. This receptor was identified in an adult in good health. The chain joins TRBV9 to TRBJ1-4; no clear D. The CDR3 DNA is TGTGCCAGCAGCGTAGGAGGAGGACCGGAAAAACTGTTTTTT. The encoded protein is CASSVGGGPEKLFF.